The source of this T cell receptor beta chain is a study of blood T cell repertoires in COVID-19. At the level of the study: COVID-19 samples from acute and convalescent phases originated in the United States, Italy and Spain.

What the recovered Cohort 3 donors had was two negative PCRs, clearance, or symptom resolution. Germline loops: CDR1 MNHEY, CDR2 SMNVEV (reference sequence). The CDR3 is made up of 16 amino acids. V gave up 5 bases and J gave up 4 bases, with 18 bases separating them. Generated by immunoSEQ multiplex PCR, the TCRdb table keeps only in-frame clones and is missing some. The table shows some 400,000 clones, with roughly nine tenths occurring only once. This clone was counted once. The source of this sequence is a woman aged 30 to 39 who had recovered from COVID-19. The rearrangement uses TRBV27 and TRBJ1-5; possible D gene TRBD1, 6 bases. The sequencing input was PBMCs or T cells enriched from blood (not recorded which). The CDR3, as DNA: TGTGCCAGCAGTCTTACAGGGTTCCTTTCTAATCAGCCCCAGCATTTT. This codes for CASSLTGFLSNQPQHF.